This T cell receptor beta chain was recovered during a study of human T cells and chemical hapten exposure listed by TCRdb under 2021. Notes on the research overall: For sensitization, 2% DPC in acetone was applied to a 2 cm by 2 cm area of upper inner arm skin. Patients additionally received weekly therapeutic DPC doses to the scalp throughout the roughly 24-week study period. Patch testing was performed on the upper back with Finn chambers containing 0.01% DPC, and the patch tests were scored after 6 days according to International Contact Dermatitis Research Group standards. The mostly female patient cohort included alopecia areata with under or over 50% scalp involvement, alopecia totalis and alopecia universalis. Libraries were combined into a pool for sequencing, and differences in TCR yield between samples came mainly from small differences in library volumes within the pool. Peripheral blood TCR repertoire changes were tracked in vivo in alopecia patients during primary and secondary sensitization to the hapten diphenylcyclopropenone (DPC). Patient blood was sampled pre-sensitization (week 0) and at 2, 6 and about 24 weeks after DPC sensitization. Nearly 30 alopecia patients provided blood for TCR sequencing at one to four time points (pre-sensitization, 2, 6 and 24 weeks). The investigation overall reported the following: The number of TCRs above 1 in 1000 frequency did not change with DPC sensitization; there was no evidence of global repertoire structure alterations. All patients had alopecia, a presumed autoimmune disease, so their immune response might differ from that of healthy individuals. Repeated subsampling changed both the strength of the expansion versus patch-test correlation and the threshold at which that correlation became significant. Expanded TCRs formed significantly more large CDR3 similarity clusters than pre-sensitization or healthy control sets, consistent with antigen-driven responses. Patch test score was positively correlated with the number of PT1 expanded TCRs, with significance at thresholds 8, 16 and 32 but not at 4.

The sample's time point label, in plain terms: patch test 1, 2 weeks after DPC sensitization. The treatment or condition label of this sample denotes: therapeutic diphenylcyclopropenone sensitization with weekly scalp DPC. At each patch-test visit, blood was drawn before the patch test was applied. Patients were considered eligible if aged 18 to 70, diagnosed with alopecia and deemed suitable for DPC therapy, and patients were excluded if pregnant. Total RNA was isolated from unfractionated whole blood collected in Tempus Blood RNA tubes. Libraries were built with RACE. Instrument used: NextSeq 500. During library preparation, unique molecular identifiers were attached to individual cDNA molecules so that TCRs could be counted quantitatively and reproducibly. For every blood RNA sample, sequencing covered both the TCR alpha and TCR beta chains. The original pipeline was this. A median of approximately 100,000 TCRs per sample was observed, with a range of roughly 20,000 to 750,000. V, J and CDR3 annotation of the TCR reads was carried out using the Decombinator software suite. Every sample was subsampled to the same number of TCRs (28,000) for the PS versus PT1 abundance plots. Expanded TCRs were defined as absent before sensitization and observed at least eight times at the 2-week time point. TCRdb itself trimmed the public reads at Q25 with fastp, ran MiXCR and retained productive beta chains. CDR3 protein sequences are deduplicated, and each keeps its most common genes and DNA. In this record, the V and J calls reflect TCRdb's handling and not the investigators' own analysis. The sample records 150,000 or so distinct CDR3 sequences, about 14% of which are singletons. The ten largest clones capture 1.7% of the sample.

As to this clonotype: Which antigen it targets is not known. No base quality information exists; no much larger clone differs at one position.

Relative to germline, V is missing 0 bases and J is missing 4 bases, with 7 bases of the junction outside any gene match. From its cysteine to its phenylalanine, the CDR3 spans 17 amino acids. The CDR3 DNA has 51 bases and is translated from base 1. Reading the germline V gene (reference sequence) gives CDR1 LNHNV and CDR2 YYDKDF. This sequence uses TRBV15 and TRBJ2-2, with 8 bases aligning to TRBD2. This sample comprised whole blood, obtained in connection with sensitization to the hapten diphenylcyclopropenone (DPC). This TCR was sampled from a woman aged 30 to 39 with alopecia areata. Some clones in this sample may be carry-over from other donors' samples. The sequenced DNA is TGTGCCACCAGCAGAGAAGTGGGACTAGGGCCCACCGGGGAGCTGTTTTTT. Its translation reads: CATSREVGLGPTGELFF.